This T cell receptor beta chain was recovered during a study of cytomegalovirus exposure and HLA in healthy donors. As for the study in general: In an early release, HLA-typed donors contributed 77 million or so unique TCR sequences. Notes on the study in general: Published work reported that the classifier diagnosed cytomegalovirus status with high specificity and sensitivity.

The PCR used 60 Vbeta and 13 Jbeta primers. The table came from immunoSEQ multiplex PCR; TCRdb's copy has only in-frame clones and leaves some out. The sample shows fewer than 200,000 clones, approximately 70% of them seen only once. For this clone: Its antigen remains unidentified.

V shed 7 bases and J shed 0 bases, with 25 bases lying between them. The CDR3 spans 19 residues. Germline V gene sequence: CDR1 MNHEY, CDR2 SMNVEV (reference sequence). This TCR came from a woman in her 30s in good health and CMV-seronegative. What was sequenced was PBMCs. The chain recombines TRBV27 with TRBJ2-1; perhaps TRBD2 as D (5 bases). The CDR3 protein is CASTSLTRPTSPSYNEQFF. Written as DNA, the CDR3 is TGTGCCAGCACCAGTTTAACCCGCCCCACTAGTCCCTCCTACAATGAGCAGTTCTTC.